This T cell receptor beta chain was sequenced in a study of T cells in Graves' hyperthyroidism and ophthalmopathy. Study in general: Upon initial diagnosis and before any treatment, peripheral blood was collected.

Study observations and caveats: Within blood appeared most thyroid clonotypes that had expanded above 0.001.

Amplification of TCR beta CDR3 regions used RNA as the template. The study used the HTBI primer set for a first-round RT-PCR of the TCR CDR3. Using its own MiXCR run on the multiplex PCR reads, TCRdb lists one record per CDR3 protein. The sample has a few hundred thousand distinct CDR3 sequences; approximately 20% are singletons. Based on clinical symptoms, serum thyroxine and TRAb, thyroid ultrasound and orbital computed tomography, diagnoses were reached. A note on this clonotype: Its cognate antigen is unknown.

This clonotype was sampled from a man aged 40-49 years with Graves' hyperthyroidism. Sequencing was carried out using blood.

For the CDR3, the DNA is TGTGCCAGCAGCGCGCCAGGCGAGCAGTACTTC. Its protein product is CASSAPGEQYF. This rearrangement joins TRBV2 to TRBJ2-7, with D unclear. This CDR3 spans 11 amino acids. Between the trimmed V and J ends, which lost 6 bases and 6 bases, there was a span of 9 bases. Germline CDR1 reads SNHLY; CDR2 reads FYNNEI.